These 13 T cell receptor beta chains came from one sample sequenced in a study of cytomegalovirus exposure and HLA in healthy donors. Profiling relied on immunoSEQ multiplex PCR, and the TCRdb table lists in-frame clones only, not all of them. The sample lists 90,000 to 120,000 clones, approximately 94% seen once, with roughly 0.67% in the top ten. Sequenced sample: PBMCs. The receptors come from a woman aged 18-29 years in good health and CMV-seronegative.

The chain carries TRBV6-1 and TRBJ2-7; D perhaps matches TRBD1 (6 bases). Trimming pared 2 bases from V and 5 bases from J, leaving 13 bases between. Looked up from germline, CDR1 is MNHNS and CDR2 is SASEGT. The CDR3 runs to 14 residues. CDR3 nucleotides: TGTGCCAGCAGTGAAAGGCAGGGGAATAACGAGCAGTACTTC. Protein: CASSERQGNNEQYF.

The chain links TRBV5-6 to TRBJ1-4; 10 bases align to TRBD1. The CDR3 contains 14 residues. V lost 4 bases to trimming and J lost 11 bases; unmatched junction nucleotides: 8. Germline CDR1 reads SGHDT; CDR2 reads YYEEEE. The CDR3 nucleotides are TGTGCCAGCAGCGATAGACAGGGGGCGCGGAAACTGTTTTTT. Residues: CASSDRQGARKLFF.

The V and J genes are TRBV5-1 and TRBJ2-1; D gene uncertain. Germline values: CDR1 SGHRS, CDR2 YFSETQ. The CDR3 contains 14 residues. Trimming took off 2 bases at V and 6 bases at J, with 12 bases between the two ends. The CDR3 is CASSLAKPSNEQFF. CDR3 nucleotides: TGCGCCAGCAGCTTAGCAAAGCCTTCCAATGAGCAGTTCTTC.

This clone was seen once. J is TRBJ2-3 and V is TRBV9; 9 bases match TRBD2. Losses at the gene ends were 3 bases for V and 1 base for J; bases not matched to a gene: 9. The CDR3 is 17 amino acids. Looked up from germline, CDR1 is SGDLS and CDR2 is YYNGEE. CDR3 region: CASSASGKRGGTDTQYF. The CDR3, as DNA: TGTGCCAGCAGCGCCTCCGGAAAGCGGGGGGGCACAGATACGCAGTATTTT.

The chain uses TRBV9 and TRBJ1-2; tentative D call: TRBD1 (6 bases). Germline CDR1 SGDLS, CDR2 YYNGEE. This CDR3 comprises 14 residues. V lost 4 bases, J lost 6 bases, and 16 bases lay in between. The CDR3 DNA reads as TGTGCCAGCAGCAGTACAAACAGGGTAGATGGCTACACCTTC. Protein sequence: CASSSTNRVDGYTF.

The genes are TRBV6-1 and TRBJ1-1, with D hard to call. The CDR3 covers 13 residues. V dropped 7 bases and J dropped 2 bases, with 11 bases sitting between them. Per germline, CDR1 MNHNS and CDR2 SASEGT. The chain's CDR3 is CASMREGNTEAFF. The CDR3 DNA reads as TGTGCCAGCATGCGGGAAGGTAACACTGAAGCTTTCTTT.

CDR3 bases: TGTGCCAGCAGTGCCAGGGACAGGGAGTTGTCGATCGGCACAGATACGCAGTATTTT. Protein product: CASSARDRELSIGTDTQYF. V usage is TRBV2 and J usage is TRBJ2-3, with 9 bases that match TRBD1. This CDR3 region has 19 residues. The V gene end was trimmed by 4 bases and the J gene end by 1 base; junction bases not matched to a gene: 15. CDR1 is SNHLY and CDR2 is FYNNEI in the germline V gene.

This clone was detected once. The rearrangement links TRBV30 to TRBJ2-7, with TRBD1 identical over 8 bases. This CDR3 is built from 13 residues. Trimming took 2 bases from V and 5 from J; bases not matched to a gene: 5. CDR1 GTSNPN and CDR2 SVGIG come from the germline V gene (reference sequence). CDR3 region: CAWSQDRVHEQYF. CDR3 in DNA: TGTGCCTGGAGTCAGGACAGGGTCCACGAGCAGTACTTC.

The rearrangement uses TRBV7-2 and TRBJ1-1; 7 bases align to TRBD1. V lost 6 bases, J lost 5 bases, and 9 bases stayed unmatched. Per germline, CDR1 SGHTA and CDR2 FQGNSA. The CDR3 is 14 amino acids. In DNA, the CDR3 is TGTGCCAGCAGTTCTGAACAGGGGAGTACTGAAGCTTTCTTT. Protein sequence: CASSSEQGSTEAFF.

This chain connects TRBV7-2 to TRBJ2-7; TRBD2 aligns across 10 bases. Germline V gives CDR1 SGHTA, CDR2 FQGNSA. V lost 5 bases, J lost 7 bases, and 11 bases stayed unmatched. There are 15 residues in the CDR3. Here the CDR3 reads CASSASSGGWGEQYF. CDR3 bases: TGTGCCAGCAGCGCGTCTAGCGGGGGTTGGGGGGAGCAGTACTTC.

The V call is TRBV4-3, the J call TRBJ1-5, with a weak D call TRBD1 (6 bases). V lost 2 bases, J lost 2 bases, and 7 bases lay in between. Germline V CDR1 and CDR2: LGHNA, YSLEER. This CDR3 has 14 residues. CDR3 residues: CASSQRTGNQPQHF. CDR3 DNA sequence: TGCGCCAGCAGCCAAAGGACAGGCAATCAGCCCCAGCATTTT.

V and J are TRBV6-5 and TRBJ2-3; D gene uncertain. This CDR3 is built from 15 residues. From germline, CDR1 is MNHEY and CDR2 SVGAGI. Trimming pared 0 bases from V and 0 bases from J, leaving 7 bases between. The CDR3: CASSYSRTSTDTQYF. DNA of the CDR3: TGTGCCAGCAGTTACTCGCGAACTAGCACAGATACGCAGTATTTT.

The chain's CDR3 is CASSSGGGNSPLHF. CDR3 sequence (DNA): TGTGCCAGCAGCTCAGGGGGCGGGAATTCACCCCTCCACTTT. The rearrangement links TRBV7-2 to TRBJ1-6, with 8 bases lining up with TRBD1. Germline values: CDR1 SGHTA, CDR2 FQGNSA. The V gene end was trimmed by 4 bases and the J gene end by 7 bases; junction bases not matched to a gene: 3. CDR3 length: 14 amino acids.